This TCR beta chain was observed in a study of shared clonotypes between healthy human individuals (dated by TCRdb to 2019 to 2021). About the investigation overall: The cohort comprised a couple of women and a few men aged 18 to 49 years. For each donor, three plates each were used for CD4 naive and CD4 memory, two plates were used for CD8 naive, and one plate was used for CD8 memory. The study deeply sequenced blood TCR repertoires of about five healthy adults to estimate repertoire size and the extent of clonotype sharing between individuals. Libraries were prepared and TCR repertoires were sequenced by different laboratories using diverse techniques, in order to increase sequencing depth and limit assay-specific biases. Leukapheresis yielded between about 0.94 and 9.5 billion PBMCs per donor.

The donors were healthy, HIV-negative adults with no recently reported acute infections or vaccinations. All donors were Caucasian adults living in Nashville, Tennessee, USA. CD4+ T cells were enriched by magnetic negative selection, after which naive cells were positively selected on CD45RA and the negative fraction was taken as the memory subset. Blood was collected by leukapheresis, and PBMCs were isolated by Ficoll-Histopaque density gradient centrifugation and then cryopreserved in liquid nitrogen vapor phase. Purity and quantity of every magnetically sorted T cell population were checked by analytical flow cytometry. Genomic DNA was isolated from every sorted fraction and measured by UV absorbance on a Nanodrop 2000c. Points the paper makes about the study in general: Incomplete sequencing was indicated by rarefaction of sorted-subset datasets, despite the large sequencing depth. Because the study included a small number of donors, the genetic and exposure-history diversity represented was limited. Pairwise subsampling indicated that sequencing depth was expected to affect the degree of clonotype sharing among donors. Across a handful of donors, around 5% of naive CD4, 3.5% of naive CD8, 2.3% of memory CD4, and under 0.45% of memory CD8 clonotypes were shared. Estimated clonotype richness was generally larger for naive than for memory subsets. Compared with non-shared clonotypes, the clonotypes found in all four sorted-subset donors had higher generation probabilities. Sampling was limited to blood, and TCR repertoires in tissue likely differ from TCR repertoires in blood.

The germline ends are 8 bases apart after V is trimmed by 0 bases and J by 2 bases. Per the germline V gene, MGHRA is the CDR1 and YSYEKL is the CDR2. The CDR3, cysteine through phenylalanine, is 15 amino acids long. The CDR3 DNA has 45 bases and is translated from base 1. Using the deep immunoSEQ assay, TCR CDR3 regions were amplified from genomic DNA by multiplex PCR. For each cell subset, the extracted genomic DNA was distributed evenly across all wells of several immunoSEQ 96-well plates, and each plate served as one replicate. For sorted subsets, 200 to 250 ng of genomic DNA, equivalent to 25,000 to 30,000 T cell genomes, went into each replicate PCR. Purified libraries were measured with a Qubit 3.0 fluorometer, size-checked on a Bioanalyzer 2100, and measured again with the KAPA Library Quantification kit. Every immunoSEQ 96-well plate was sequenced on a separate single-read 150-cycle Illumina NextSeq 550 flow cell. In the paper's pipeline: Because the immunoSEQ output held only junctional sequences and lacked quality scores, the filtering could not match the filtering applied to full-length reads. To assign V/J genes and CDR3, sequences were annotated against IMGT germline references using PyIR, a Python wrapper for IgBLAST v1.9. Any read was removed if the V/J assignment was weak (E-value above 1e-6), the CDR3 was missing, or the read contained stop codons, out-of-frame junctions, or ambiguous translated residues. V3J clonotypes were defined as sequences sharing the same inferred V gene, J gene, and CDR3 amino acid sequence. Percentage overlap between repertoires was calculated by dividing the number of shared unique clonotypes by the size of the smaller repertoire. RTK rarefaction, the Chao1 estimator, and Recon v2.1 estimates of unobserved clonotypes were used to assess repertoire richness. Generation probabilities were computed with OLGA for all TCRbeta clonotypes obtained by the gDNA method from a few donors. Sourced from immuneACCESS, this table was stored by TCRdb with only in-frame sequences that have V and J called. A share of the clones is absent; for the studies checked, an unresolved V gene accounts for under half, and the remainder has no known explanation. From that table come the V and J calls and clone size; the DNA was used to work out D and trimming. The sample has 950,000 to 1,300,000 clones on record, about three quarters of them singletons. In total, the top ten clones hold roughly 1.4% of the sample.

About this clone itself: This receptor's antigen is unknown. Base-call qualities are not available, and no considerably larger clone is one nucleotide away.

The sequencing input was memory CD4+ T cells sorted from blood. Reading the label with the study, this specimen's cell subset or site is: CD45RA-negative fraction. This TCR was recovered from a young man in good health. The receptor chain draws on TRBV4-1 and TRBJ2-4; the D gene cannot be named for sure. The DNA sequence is TGCGCCAGCAGCCAAGATCAAGCCTCCAAAAACATTCAGTACTTC. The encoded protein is CASSQDQASKNIQYF.